The 21 T cell receptor beta chains below all came from one sample that was sequenced in a study of metastatic and nonmetastatic thyroid tumors. TCRdb re-called the PCR reads via MiXCR. Among around 25,000 clones, 20% were seen once, and the ten largest hold roughly 4.4%. All patients reached thyroid surgery having received no treatment beforehand. Sequenced sample: adjacent normal tissue. These receptors all come from a female donor with papillary thyroid cancer or a benign thyroid nodule (not recorded which). Some clones in this sample may be carry-over from other donors' samples.

This chain joins TRBV11-2 and TRBJ2-1; 9 bases line up with TRBD2. Unmatched junction bases numbered 12, after V lost 5 bases and J lost 4 bases. The germline gives CDR1 SGHAT, CDR2 FQNNGV. This CDR3 has 17 residues. In DNA form, the CDR3 reads TGTGCCAGCAGCAGATTAGCGGGAGTCTCATCATACAATGAGCAGTTCTTC. Residues: CASSRLAGVSSYNEQFF.

In this sample, this clone is medium-sized. The V gene is TRBV7-3, the J gene TRBJ2-7; no firm D call. With 3 bases removed from V and 3 bases from J, the gap between germline ends came to 9 bases. CDR3 size: 13 residues. Per the germline V gene, CDR1 is SGHTA and CDR2 is FQGTGA. The CDR3 loop reads CASSFVHSYEQYF. CDR3 sequence (DNA): TGTGCCAGCAGCTTTGTCCACAGCTACGAGCAGTACTTC.

The sample holds one count of this clone. The rearrangement links TRBV20-1 to TRBJ1-6; D perhaps matches TRBD1 (5 bases). This CDR3 contains 11 residues. Deletions cut 3 bases from V and 8 bases from J, with 5 bases between. Germline V CDR1 and CDR2: DFQATT, SNEGSKA (reference sequence). DNA of the CDR3: TGCAGTGCTAGGGGGGATTCACCCCTCCACTTT. Translation gives CSARGDSPLHF.

V gene TRBV6-5 combines with J gene TRBJ2-1; D tentatively reads TRBD1 or TRBD2 (7 bases each). Germline CDR1 is MNHEY and CDR2 is SVGAGI. Trimming pared 4 bases from V and 2 bases from J, leaving 18 bases between. This CDR3 spans 17 amino acids. As DNA, the CDR3 is TGTGCCAGCAGTTCCGGCACAGGGGCGGGAGCCTACAATGAGCAGTTCTTC. It encodes CASSSGTGAGAYNEQFF.

This clone was seen repeatedly, ten times or more. The chain is built from TRBV11-1 and TRBJ2-5; D is undetermined. From germline, CDR1 is SGHAT and CDR2 FQDESV (reference sequence). This CDR3 has 15 amino acids. The V end was cut by 1 base, the J end by 2 bases, with 11 bases between. CDR3 coding DNA: TGTGCCAGCAGCTTAGGTGTCGGGCGGCAAGAGACCCAGTACTTC. Residues: CASSLGVGRQETQYF.

This chain uses TRBV2 with TRBJ2-7, with D hard to call. There are 15 residues in the CDR3. Per the germline V gene, CDR1 is SNHLY and CDR2 is FYNNEI. The V and J ends lost 3 bases and 5 bases respectively, with 17 bases between them. The CDR3 loop is CASSEDERPGDEQYF. In DNA form, the CDR3 reads TGTGCCAGCAGTGAGGACGAACGCCCGGGCGACGAGCAGTACTTC.

By sample share, this clone is medium-sized. The CDR3 here is CASSEALRQPQHF. The DNA for the CDR3 is TGTGCCAGCAGTGAAGCGCTTCGGCAGCCCCAGCATTTT. The gene calls are TRBV6-1 and TRBJ1-5; D is uncertain. CDR1 and CDR2 from the germline V gene are MNHNS and SASEGT. This CDR3 region has 13 residues. Trimming removed 0 bases from V and 7 bases from J, with 7 bases in between.

By its share, this clone is medium-sized (0.01 to 0.1%). The same CDR3 is also encoded by other DNA sequences in this sample. The chain is built from TRBV5-1 and TRBJ1-2; D is possibly TRBD1 (6 bases). The CDR3 consists of 12 residues. V was cut by 3 bases and J by 8 bases, with 11 bases left in between. In germline, CDR1 is SGHRS, CDR2 YFSETQ. The CDR3 nucleotides are TGCGCCAGCAGCTGGGACGGGGGCGGCTACACCTTC. Translated, it gives CASSWDGGGYTF.

At least ten counts were recorded for this clone. The J gene is TRBJ2-2, the V gene TRBV4-1, with D perhaps TRBD1 (6 bases). The CDR3 consists of 18 residues. The germline V and J ends were trimmed by 4 bases and 1 base, with 19 bases remaining between them. The germline V gene has CDR1 MGHRA and CDR2 YSYEKL. The CDR3 protein is CASSRKTGDTVNTGELFF. CDR3 coding DNA: TGCGCCAGCAGCCGAAAGACTGGGGACACCGTGAACACCGGGGAGCTGTTTTTT.

This clone has only a few counts. A read error may account for a junction end that differs from germline. The chain carries TRBV20-1 and TRBJ2-1; the match to TRBD2 covers 9 bases. This CDR3 contains 17 residues. Germline lookup yields CDR1 DFQATT and CDR2 SNEGSKA (reference sequence). The chain's CDR3 is CSAIPFAGGHTYNEKFF. The CDR3 DNA follows: TGCAGTGCGATCCCCTTCGCGGGAGGGCATACCTACAATGAGAAGTTCTTC.

This clone has at least ten counts. A read error may account for a junction end that differs from germline. The CDR3 bases are TGTGCCAGCAGCCTAGCGGGAACGAGGGTACGAGAGACCCAGTACTTC. As protein: CASSLAGTRVRETQYF. The chain has TRBV7-9 and TRBJ2-5, with 9 positions matching TRBD2. The germline V gene has CDR1 SEHNR and CDR2 FQNEAQ (reference sequence). This CDR3 has 16 residues.

There are many counts of this clone. The chain carries TRBV24-1 and TRBJ1-2; no firm D call. Trimming shortened V by 7 bases and J by 3 bases, and 11 bases separated the two germline ends. This CDR3 contains 13 residues. The germline CDR1 and CDR2 sequences are KGHDR and SFDVKD. The CDR3 bases are TGTGCCACCAGGCCGTCTGCGGACTATGGCTACACCTTC. Translated, it gives CATRPSADYGYTF.

The chain joins TRBV19 to TRBJ1-1; D is ambiguous. CDR1 is LNHDA and CDR2 is SQIVND in the germline V gene (reference sequence). The CDR3 is 12 residues long. Trimming shortened V by 9 bases and J by 5 bases, and 13 bases separated the two germline ends. In DNA form, the CDR3 reads TGTGCCAGCAGTTCGATCGGAACTGAAGCTTTCTTT. This gives the protein CASSSIGTEAFF.

There are many counts of this clone. Other nucleotide sequences in the sample specify the same CDR3. V and J are TRBV7-2 and TRBJ2-1; TRBD2 agrees at 9 bases. V shed 1 base, J shed 7 bases, and the junction held 5 bases outside the gene matches. CDR1 is SGHTA, CDR2 FQGNSA, per germline. The CDR3 consists of 15 residues. The DNA for the CDR3 is TGTGCCAGCAGCTTAGTTAGCGGGAGCGGGAATGAGCAGTTCTTC. This translates into CASSLVSGSGNEQFF.

In its sample, this clone is medium-sized. The chain is built from TRBV28 and TRBJ1-1, with 9 bases lining up with TRBD1. Germline V gene lookup returns CDR1 MDHEN and CDR2 SYDVKM. This CDR3 has 18 amino acids. The ends lost 6 bases at V and 0 bases at J; junction bases unmatched: 14. CDR3 DNA sequence: TGTGCCAGCAGGGGACTTTACGGGACAGGGATCATGAACACTGAAGCTTTCTTT. Translating it yields CASRGLYGTGIMNTEAFF.

Comment on this clone: One junction end disagrees with the germline gene, perhaps due to a read error. This chain uses TRBV5-1 with TRBJ2-5; 9 nucleotides align to TRBD2. The better agreement between TRBJ2-1 and the DNA end casts doubt on the J call. Germline assignment: CDR1 SGHRS and CDR2 YFSETQ. This CDR3 comprises 15 residues. CDR3 loop: CARSLVREGGNEQFF. The CDR3, as DNA: TGCGCCCGCAGCTTGGTGCGGGAGGGAGGCAATGAGCAGTTCTTC.

The J gene is TRBJ2-2, the V gene TRBV5-1; 8 positions match TRBD1. The ends lost 0 bases at V and 6 bases at J; junction bases unmatched: 4. The germline V gene has CDR1 SGHRS and CDR2 YFSETQ. The CDR3 extends over 15 amino acids. Written as DNA, the CDR3 is TGCGCCAGCAGCTTGGCCCGGACAGGGCCCGGGGAGCTGTTTTTT. Translated: CASSLARTGPGELFF.

Concerning this clone itself: This could be a read error, since a much larger clone is one nucleotide away. The V and J genes are TRBV7-9 and TRBJ2-5; TRBD2 matches 14 bases. Germline values: CDR1 SEHNR, CDR2 FQNEAQ (reference sequence). The CDR3 runs 16 residues. CDR3 residues: CASSLGLAGGQETKYF. CDR3 sequence (DNA): TGTGCCAGCAGCTTAGGACTAGCGGGAGGGCAAGAGACCAAGTACTTC.

This clone came up a few times. The chain links TRBV28 to TRBJ1-2, with 7 bases lining up with TRBD1. This CDR3 has 13 amino acids. J gave up 5 bases and V 4 bases, and 4 bases lay outside the gene matches. CDR1 is MDHEN and CDR2 is SYDVKM in the germline V gene. This CDR3 reads CASSSTGWYGYTF. CDR3 nucleotide sequence: TGTGCCAGCAGTTCGACAGGGTGGTATGGCTACACCTTC.

The V gene is TRBV7-9, the J gene TRBJ2-1, with 7 bases identical to TRBD2. With V trimmed by 6 bases and J by 6 bases, 8 bases remained unmatched. The V gene's germline CDR1 is SEHNR and CDR2 FQNEAQ (reference sequence). This CDR3 contains 14 residues. The CDR3 DNA follows: TGTGCCAGCAGAACCGGGACTATCCTCAATGAGCAGTTCTTC. Translated: CASRTGTILNEQFF.

This chain connects TRBV11-2 to TRBJ2-3; no clear D gene. Per the germline V gene, CDR1 is SGHAT and CDR2 is FQNNGV. V lost 1 base to trimming and J lost 10 bases, with 15 bases between them. This CDR3 has 14 amino acids. This CDR3 reads CASSLVGSSGAQYF. The DNA for the CDR3 is TGTGCCAGCAGCTTAGTAGGTAGCTCAGGAGCGCAGTATTTT.